These 27 T cell receptor beta chains were sequenced from one sample in a study of sequential checkpoint blockade in melanoma. Treatment noted: randomized to nivolumab then ipilimumab (arm A) or the reverse (arm B). Sequencing was performed with immunoSEQ multiplex PCR; in TCRdb, only in-frame clones are kept and a portion is missing. The repertoire holds more than 35,000 clones, with 70% to 90% as singletons. This material consisted of CD8+ T cells sorted from blood (inferred from file names), taken from a patient given nivolumab and ipilimumab in sequence. These receptors all stem from a human donor with melanoma.

The chain combines TRBV5-6 with TRBJ1-1; D gene unclear. There are 14 residues in the CDR3. Between the trimmed V and J ends, which lost 3 bases and 3 bases, there was a span of 12 bases. The germline CDR1 and CDR2 sequences are SGHDT and YYEEEE. CDR3 in DNA: TGTGCCAGCAGCTCCCTCACATTTTACACTGAAGCTTTCTTT. Amino acid sequence: CASSSLTFYTEAFF.

J is TRBJ2-7 and V is TRBV11-2; D is perhaps TRBD1 (6 bases). The CDR3 consists of 14 residues. Germline lookup yields CDR1 SGHAT and CDR2 FQNNGV. Trimming took 6 bases from V and 2 from J, leaving 14 bases between them. CDR3 nucleotide sequence: TGTGCCAGCAGATACAGGGCGGGTACCTACGAGCAGTACTTC. Translated, it gives CASRYRAGTYEQYF.

This clone was seen a handful of times. The chain joins TRBV28 to TRBJ1-2; no reliable D call. Trimming left V 3 bases short and J 7 bases short, with 12 bases between. The CDR3 consists of 13 residues. The V gene's germline CDR1 is MDHEN and CDR2 SYDVKM. CDR3 sequence reads: CASSFSRESGYTF. The CDR3, as DNA: TGTGCCAGCAGTTTTTCCCGGGAGAGTGGCTACACCTTC.

V and J are TRBV4-3 and TRBJ1-2; 7 positions match TRBD1. Germline V gives CDR1 LGHNA, CDR2 YSLEER. V shed 0 bases, J shed 2 bases, and the junction held 6 bases outside the gene matches. This CDR3 has 16 amino acids. CDR3 residues: CASSQEEGAANYGYTF. The DNA of the CDR3 is TGCGCCAGCAGCCAAGAGGAGGGGGCCGCAAACTATGGCTACACCTTC.

This clone appeared a single time. The V gene is TRBV6-1, the J gene TRBJ2-7, with D possibly matching TRBD2 (6 bases). The V and J ends lost 4 bases and 6 bases respectively, with 16 bases between them. This CDR3 is built from 14 residues. The germline gives CDR1 MNHNS, CDR2 SASEGT. The CDR3 spells CASSVTSLTREQYV. CDR3 coding DNA: TGTGCCAGCAGTGTCACTAGCCTAACACGCGAGCAGTACGTC.

The CDR3 is CASSLDYDGEGEKLFF. CDR3 DNA sequence: TGTGCCAGCAGTTTGGATTATGACGGGGAGGGGGAAAAACTGTTTTTT. J is TRBJ1-4 and V is TRBV27, with D perhaps TRBD1 (5 bases). Trimming left V 3 bases short and J 8 bases short, with 19 bases between. Per germline, CDR1 MNHEY and CDR2 SMNVEV (reference sequence). The CDR3 consists of 16 residues.

This chain joins TRBV7-6 and TRBJ2-3; D not resolved. Germline CDR1 is SGHVS and CDR2 is FNYEAQ. Trimming stripped 2 bases from V and 0 bases from J, with 3 bases between. The CDR3 spans 13 residues. The CDR3: CASSLYSTDTQYF. The CDR3 DNA is TGTGCCAGCAGCTTATATAGCACAGATACGCAGTATTTT.

This clone is deemed large. An end of the junction does not agree with germline; a read error may underlie this. The chain has TRBV13 and TRBJ2-7; D is possibly TRBD2 (6 bases). From germline, CDR1 is PRHDT and CDR2 FYEKMQ (reference sequence). The length of the CDR3 is 12 residues. The CDR3, as DNA: TGTGCCAGCAGCTTAACCGGCAGGGAGGTCGACTTC. Translating gives CASSLTGREVDF.

This chain links TRBV11-3 with TRBJ2-1; maybe TRBD1 (6 bases). In germline, CDR1 is SGHNT, CDR2 YENEEA. Between the trimmed V and J ends, which lost 5 bases and 0 bases, there was a span of 17 bases. This CDR3 is built from 17 residues. This CDR3 reads CASSQTTGLNSYNEQFF. The CDR3 DNA reads TGTGCCAGCAGCCAAACTACAGGGCTGAACTCCTACAATGAGCAGTTCTTC.

The rearrangement joins TRBV7-3 to TRBJ2-1, with D perhaps matching TRBD2 (6 bases). V was clipped by 5 bases and J by 5 bases, with 16 bases between them. Germline CDR1 SGHTA, CDR2 FQGTGA. This CDR3 has 15 residues. CDR3 coding DNA: TGTGCCAGCAGCCCCCGAGTAGCGGAGAACAATGAGCAGTTCTTC. This translates into CASSPRVAENNEQFF.

This clone was detected a few times. DNA of the CDR3: TGTGCCAGCAGCCAAGATGCTAGCGGGTTCTACAATGAGCAGTTCTTC. It encodes CASSQDASGFYNEQFF. V gene TRBV14 combines with J gene TRBJ2-1; 8 nucleotides agree with TRBD2. J was trimmed by 3 bases and V by 0 bases; bases with no gene match: 4. CDR3 size: 16 residues. Germline values: CDR1 SGHDN, CDR2 FVKESK.

V and J are TRBV11-2 and TRBJ1-3; no firm D call. The germline CDR1 and CDR2 sequences are SGHAT and FQNNGV. This CDR3 is 15 amino acids long. V lost 0 bases, J lost 2 bases, and 8 bases lay in between. CDR3 DNA: TGTGCCAGCAGCTTAGACGCCACTCCTGGAAACACCATATATTTT. It yields the protein CASSLDATPGNTIYF.

This clone showed up just once. The rearrangement uses TRBV11-1 and TRBJ2-5; D perhaps matches TRBD2 (5 bases). Trimming cost V 4 bases and J 4 bases, with 10 bases left between them. The CDR3 spans 13 residues. Germline V gives CDR1 SGHAT, CDR2 FQDESV (reference sequence). CDR3 coding DNA: TGTGCCAGCAGCTCTGAGGGCTCAGAGACCCAGTACTTC. Protein: CASSSEGSETQYF.

The chain joins TRBV19 to TRBJ2-3, with D perhaps TRBD1 (6 bases). This CDR3 contains 14 residues. V was cut by 4 bases and J by 3 bases, with 11 bases left in between. The germline V gene has CDR1 LNHDA and CDR2 SQIVND (reference sequence). This chain's CDR3 is CASSRWTVTDTQYF. The CDR3 region has the DNA TGTGCCAGTAGTAGGTGGACAGTAACAGATACGCAGTATTTT.

The genes are TRBV5-6 and TRBJ2-5; TRBD2 matches at 10 bases. The CDR3 consists of 15 residues. Per the germline V gene, CDR1 is SGHDT and CDR2 is YYEEEE. The trim removed 3 bases at V and 1 base at J, leaving 3 bases unmatched. The CDR3 reads CASSSSGRLQETQYF. In DNA form, the CDR3 reads TGTGCCAGCAGCTCTAGCGGGAGACTCCAAGAGACCCAGTACTTC.

The CDR3 bases are TGTGCCAGCAGCGTGGGCAGGGCCACCGGGGAGCTGTTTTTT. This gives the protein CASSVGRATGELFF. The chain links TRBV9 to TRBJ2-2; D perhaps matches TRBD1 (5 bases). From germline, CDR1 is SGDLS and CDR2 YYNGEE. The CDR3 is made up of 14 amino acids. Between the trimmed V and J ends, which lost 2 bases and 4 bases, there was a span of 9 bases.

The V and J genes are TRBV13 and TRBJ2-1; D perhaps matches TRBD2 (5 bases). The CDR3 is 15 residues long. V was pared by 5 bases and J by 0 bases, with 11 bases between. The V gene's germline CDR1 is PRHDT and CDR2 FYEKMQ (reference sequence). DNA of the CDR3: TGTGCCAGCAGCCCTCGCCGGGACTCCTACAATGAGCAGTTCTTC. Amino acids: CASSPRRDSYNEQFF.

The V call is TRBV7-9, the J call TRBJ1-2; tentatively, D is TRBD1 (5 bases). V lost 4 bases and J lost 8, with 23 bases in between. The V gene's germline CDR1 is SEHNR and CDR2 FQNEAQ (reference sequence). This CDR3 comprises 16 residues. CDR3 DNA: TGTGCCAGCAGCTCACGAGACAGCCCCCGGGGACTAGGCTACACCTTC. Its translation is CASSSRDSPRGLGYTF.

This chain's CDR3 is CASSLNGRGTVPQETQYF. CDR3 in DNA: TGTGCCAGCAGCTTAAACGGGAGGGGGACAGTACCCCAAGAGACCCAGTACTTC. This chain links TRBV7-3 with TRBJ2-5, with D possibly TRBD2 on 8 matching bases. From germline, CDR1 is SGHTA and CDR2 FQGTGA. Trimming removed 1 base at V and 1 base at J, with 19 bases between. The CDR3 runs 18 residues.

This clone was seen only once. The chain combines TRBV15 with TRBJ2-1, with a tentative D call TRBD2 (6 bases). Deletions cut 4 bases from V and 3 bases from J, with 16 bases between. Germline CDR1 is LNHNV and CDR2 is YYDKDF (reference sequence). The CDR3 runs to 16 residues. CDR3 in DNA: TGTGCCACCAGCACCGCCGGGAGCCTATTCTACAATGAGCAGTTCTTC. It codes for CATSTAGSLFYNEQFF. Looking up the rest from reference TRBV15 and TRBJ2-1 gives the full variable domain: DAMVIQNPRYQVTQFGKPVTLSCSQTLNHNVMYWYQQKSSQAPKLLFHYYDKDFNNEADTPDNFQSRRPNTSFCFLDIRSPGLGDTAMYLCATSTAGSLFYNEQFFGPGTRLTVL.

The chain employs TRBV6-5 and TRBJ1-2; a weak D match, TRBD1 (6 bases). The germline V and J ends were trimmed by 5 bases and 7 bases, with 14 bases remaining between them. The germline V gene has CDR1 MNHEY and CDR2 SVGAGI. The CDR3 is 13 amino acids. The CDR3 spells CASSEAQGPGYTF. CDR3 sequence (DNA): TGTGCCAGCAGTGAAGCGCAGGGGCCTGGCTACACCTTC.

This rearrangement joins TRBV6-1 to TRBJ1-2, with D uncertain. The CDR3 spans 19 residues. CDR1 is MNHNS and CDR2 is SASEGT in the germline V gene. V lost 1 base, J lost 4 bases, and 25 bases lay in between. The DNA of the CDR3 is TGTGCCAGCAGTGAAGGGGCTGAGGGTATCACACTAGTCATCTATGGCTACACCTTC. Translated: CASSEGAEGITLVIYGYTF.

This clone has more than one count but fewer than ten. This chain connects TRBV7-7 to TRBJ2-2; 9 nucleotides align to TRBD2. CDR1 and CDR2 (germline): SSHAT, FNYEAQ (reference sequence). The CDR3 runs to 16 residues. V lost 4 bases to trimming and J lost 4 bases; unmatched junction nucleotides: 7. CDR3 sequence: CASSSTGTSLTGELFF. The CDR3 nucleotides are TGTGCCAGCAGCTCGACCGGGACTAGCCTCACCGGGGAGCTGTTTTTT.

The rearrangement joins TRBV5-1 to TRBJ2-7; TRBD2 aligns across 7 bases. There are 18 residues in the CDR3. After removal of 0 bases from V and 5 bases from J, the junction contained 17 bases not matched to a gene. Per the germline V gene, CDR1 is SGHRS and CDR2 is YFSETQ. In nucleotides, the CDR3 is TGCGCCAGCAGCTTGGATTTCGTGGTAGCGGGCCTATTGGACGAGCAGTACTTC. Its translation is CASSLDFVVAGLLDEQYF.

The sample holds a few counts of this clone. V gene TRBV23-1 combines with J gene TRBJ2-7; possible D gene TRBD2, 6 bases. TRBV23-1 is given ORF status, its function remaining uncertain. V gave up 2 bases and J gave up 1 base, with 6 bases separating them. This CDR3 contains 13 residues. The CDR3 region is CASSQGGSYEQYF. CDR3 DNA sequence: TGCGCCAGCAGTCAAGGGGGGTCCTACGAGCAGTACTTC.

To note about this clone: The sample holds other DNA sequences that translate to the same CDR3. The rearrangement links TRBV7-3 to TRBJ2-3; 7 positions agree with TRBD1. CDR1 and CDR2 from the germline V gene are SGHTA and FQGTGA. The V gene end was trimmed by 10 bases and the J gene end by 2 bases; junction bases not matched to a gene: 6. The CDR3 is 13 amino acids. The CDR3 protein is CATGDSPTDTQYF. CDR3 nucleotides: TGTGCCACCGGGGACAGCCCCACAGATACGCAGTATTTT.

V and J are TRBV19 and TRBJ1-5; weak D call: TRBD1 (6 bases). This CDR3 contains 17 residues. V dropped 0 bases and J dropped 5 bases, with 17 bases sitting between them. The germline gives CDR1 LNHDA, CDR2 SQIVND (reference sequence). CDR3 residues: CASSIDRLLQGYQPQHF. The CDR3 coding sequence is TGTGCCAGTAGTATAGATAGGCTGTTGCAGGGGTATCAGCCCCAGCATTTT.